This record concerns one TCR beta chain sequence. This clone occurred once. Its antigen is not yet known. One base away there is no much larger clone; base qualities are not given. This sample stems from a study of shared clonotypes between healthy human individuals (dated by TCRdb to 2019 to 2021). For the study in its entirety: A few men and a couple of women, aged 18 to 49 years, made up the cohort. Each donor's leukapheresis produced roughly between about 0.85 and 10 billion PBMCs. For each donor, CD4 naive and CD4 memory were each given three plates, CD8 naive was given two plates, and CD8 memory was given one plate. Libraries were prepared and TCR repertoires were sequenced by different laboratories using diverse techniques, in order to increase sequencing depth and limit assay-specific biases. Blood TCR repertoires of five healthy adults were deeply sequenced to estimate repertoire size and the extent of clonotype sharing between individuals.

The V end gives up 4 bases and the J end 3 bases, leaving 5 bases in the junction not matched to a gene. CDR1 and CDR2 (GTSNPN, SVGIG) derive from the germline V gene (reference sequence). The CDR3 runs 14 amino acids, cysteine and phenylalanine included. Only the CDR3 part of the read is kept: 42 bases, read in frame from the first base. Donors were healthy HIV-negative adults with no recently reported acute infections or vaccinations. Every donor was a Caucasian adult living in Nashville, Tennessee, USA. Magnetic negative selection was used to enrich CD4+ T cells, after which naive cells were positively selected on CD45RA and the negative fraction became the memory subset. Blood was collected by leukapheresis, and PBMCs were isolated by Ficoll-Histopaque density gradient centrifugation and then cryopreserved in liquid nitrogen vapor phase. Analytical flow cytometry was used to check the purity and quantity of each magnetically sorted T cell population. Each sorted fraction had its genomic DNA isolated and then quantified by UV absorbance on a Nanodrop 2000c.

Using the deep immunoSEQ assay, TCR CDR3 regions were amplified from genomic DNA by multiplex PCR. Extracted genomic DNA from each cell subset was distributed evenly across all wells of several immunoSEQ 96-well plates, and each plate was treated as a replicate. For sorted subsets, 200 to 250 ng of genomic DNA, equivalent to 30,000 or so T cell genomes, went into each replicate PCR. The purified libraries were quantified using a Qubit 3.0 fluorometer, sized with a Bioanalyzer 2100, and then quantified again using the KAPA Library Quantification kit. Every immunoSEQ 96-well plate was sequenced on a dedicated single-read 150-cycle Illumina NextSeq 550 flow cell. As for the original processing: The immunoSEQ output contained only junctional sequences without quality scores, so filtering could not match that applied to full-length reads. To assign V/J genes and CDR3, sequences were annotated using PyIR, a Python wrapper for IgBLAST v1.9, with IMGT germline references. Any read was removed if the V/J assignment was weak (E-value above 1e-6), the CDR3 was missing, or the read contained stop codons, out-of-frame junctions, or ambiguous translated residues. V3J clonotypes were defined as sequences sharing an identical inferred V gene, J gene, and CDR3 amino acid sequence. Percentage overlap between repertoires was computed as shared unique clonotypes divided by the size of the smaller repertoire. Richness of each repertoire was evaluated using RTK rarefaction, the Chao1 estimator, and Recon v2.1 estimates of unobserved clonotypes. For all TCRbeta clonotypes obtained by the gDNA method from a few donors, generation probabilities were computed with OLGA. TCRdb obtained this table from immuneACCESS and retained in-frame rearrangements with V and J assigned. These tables miss some clones; where compared with another copy, unresolved V genes account for less than half of the shortfall, and the remainder is unexplained. The DNA was the basis for D and trimming; V, J and clone size are from that table. For this sample the table gives about 990,000 clones, of which 75% to 85% were detected only once. The ten biggest clones cover roughly 0.57% of the sample.

On the study overall, not on this receptor specifically: Pairwise subsampling led to the expectation that sequencing depth would affect the degree of clonotype sharing among donors. Because the study included only a small number of donors, the genetic and exposure-history diversity represented was limited. Only blood was sampled, and tissue TCR repertoires likely differ from those in blood. Clonotypes shared by all four sorted-subset donors showed higher generation probabilities than non-shared clonotypes. Sharing across a handful of donors was observed for roughly 5.4% of naive CD4, over 3% of naive CD8, over 2% of memory CD4, and over 0.3% of memory CD8 clonotypes. Incomplete sequencing was indicated by rarefaction of sorted-subset datasets, despite the large sequencing depth. Estimated clonotype richness was generally larger for naive than for memory subsets.

Sequencing was carried out using memory CD4+ T cells from PBMCs. The cell subset or site label corresponds to: CD45RA-negative fraction. The clonotype comes from a man between 18 and 35 years old in good health. Some clones in this sample may be carry-over from other donors' samples. This chain is built from TRBV30 and TRBJ2-3, with 9 bases aligning to TRBD1. This receptor carries the CDR3 CAWTGTGSTDTQYF. The nucleotide sequence is TGTGCCTGGACGGGGACAGGGAGTACAGATACGCAGTATTTT.